The 30 T cell receptor beta chains below all came from one sample that was sequenced in a study of tumor-infiltrating lymphocytes in primary liver carcinoma. The template, around 520 ng total RNA, yielded TCR beta cDNA made with a constant-region primer. Libraries covering TCR beta were generated through three nested multiplex PCR rounds (using a slightly modified ARM-PCR). For around 9 cycles apiece, the opening two PCR rounds ran with TRBV1-TRBV30 forward primers and a C-beta reverse primer. One entry per CDR3 protein, called by TCRdb with MiXCR from the multiplex PCR reads. Among about 330,000 distinct CDR3 sequences listed, almost 65% were seen once. Unsorted whole blood supplied the RNA, and germline DNA was extracted too. The sequencing input was peripheral blood. The source is a man aged 40-50 years with primary liver carcinoma and hepatitis B virus infection.

This clonotype was seen at least ten times. CDR3 sequence (DNA): TGTGCCATCGGAGCGGGAGGGCCCGGGGAGACCCAGTACTTC. Its protein is CAIGAGGPGETQYF. The chain combines TRBV10-3 with TRBJ2-5; TRBD2 matches at 10 bases. V shed 8 bases and J 5 bases; nucleotides not matched to a gene: 8. This CDR3 spans 14 amino acids. Germline V lookup: CDR1 ENHRY, CDR2 SYGVKD.

Remarks on this clonotype: An end of the junction differs from the germline gene, which may be a read error. V and J are TRBV11-2 and TRBJ2-7; D unclear. Germline V gene sequence: CDR1 SGHAT, CDR2 FQNNGV. The CDR3 is 13 residues long. As DNA, the CDR3 is TGTGCCAGCAGCTTAGATTGGCGGTACGAGCAGTGCTTC. Its protein product is CASSLDWRYEQCF.

This clonotype was recorded at least ten times. CDR3 coding DNA: TGTGCCAGCAGTTACTTGGGGACACAAAATAATTCACCCCTCCACTTT. Translation: CASSYLGTQNNSPLHF. The chain joins TRBV6-6 to TRBJ1-6; D possibly corresponds to TRBD1 (6 bases). The CDR3 is 16 residues long. V was pared by 1 base and J by 5 bases, with 12 bases between. The V gene's germline CDR1 is MNHNY and CDR2 SVGAGI (reference sequence).

This clonotype was detected a few times. The chain employs TRBV28 and TRBJ2-3; D might be TRBD1 (5 bases). Germline-derived CDR1 and CDR2 are MDHEN and SYDVKM. This CDR3 is built from 13 residues. V was clipped by 2 bases and J by 6 bases, with 9 bases between them. The CDR3 DNA reads as TGTGCCAGCAGTTTACCAGGGTGGGATACGCAGTATTTT. As protein: CASSLPGWDTQYF.

The chain couples TRBV6-5 to TRBJ2-3; D possibly corresponds to TRBD2 (5 bases). Germline CDR1 reads MNHEY; CDR2 reads SVGAGI. The CDR3 totals 12 residues. The germline V and J ends were trimmed by 7 bases and 5 bases, with 10 bases remaining between them. The CDR3 here is CASTEEGDTQYF. The CDR3, as DNA: TGTGCCAGCACCGAAGAGGGAGATACGCAGTATTTT.

A remark on this clonotype: A much larger clone sits a single nucleotide away, making a read error possible. This chain connects TRBV12-3 or TRBV12-4 to TRBJ2-2, with a weak D call TRBD2 (6 bases). This CDR3 spans 17 amino acids. V lost 3 bases to trimming and J lost 7 bases, with 21 bases between them. CDR3 region: CASSFQSTSRRSGELFF. CDR3 coding DNA: TGTGCCAGCAGTTTCCAGTCTACTAGCCGGAGAAGCGGGGAGCTGTTTTTT.

This clonotype appeared a few times. The rearrangement joins TRBV20-1 to TRBJ2-2, with D hard to call. The CDR3 sequence is 13 residues long. The V and J ends lost 4 bases and 0 bases respectively, with 6 bases between them. CDR1 and CDR2 (germline): DFQATT, SNEGSKA (reference sequence). This chain's CDR3 is CSAKGPNTGELFF. The DNA of the CDR3 is TGCAGTGCTAAGGGCCCGAACACCGGGGAGCTGTTTTTT.

Concerning this clonotype itself: Without the conserved terminal phenylalanine or tryptophan, this CDR3 likely stems from a read error. The chain joins TRBV11-2 to TRBJ2-3, with TRBD2 identical over 7 bases. The germline V gene encodes CDR1 SGHAT and CDR2 FQNNGV. The CDR3 length is 15 residues. The CDR3 protein is CVSSADGGSTDTQYL. The CDR3 DNA reads TGTGTCAGCAGCGCTGACGGGGGGAGCACAGATACGCAGTATCTT.

The table lists this clonotype with a few counts. Given a much more abundant clone one base away, this may be a read error. J is TRBJ2-3 and V is TRBV6-5; D uncertain. The CDR3 is made up of 14 amino acids. Germline V gene sequence: CDR1 MNHEY, CDR2 SVGAGI. Trimming took 7 bases from V and 1 from J, leaving 12 bases between them. The CDR3 DNA sequence: TGTGCCAGCAATTTGACACCGCGCACAGATACGCAGTATTTT. As protein: CASNLTPRTDTQYF.

The sample holds many counts of this clonotype. The chain carries TRBV11-3 and TRBJ2-2; D gene ambiguous. Germline CDR1 reads SGHNT; CDR2 reads YENEEA. This CDR3 has 13 amino acids. The ends were cut back, 3 bases at V and 6 bases at J, with 8 bases in the middle. The CDR3 region is CASSFDSSGELFF. The CDR3 DNA reads TGTGCCAGCAGCTTTGATTCGTCCGGGGAGCTGTTTTTT.

This clonotype was counted at least ten times. This chain joins TRBV29-1 and TRBJ1-1, with D maybe TRBD1 (5 bases). The CDR3 runs 13 residues. CDR1 and CDR2 from the germline V gene are SQVTM and ANQGSEA. The V gene lost 4 bases and the J gene lost 1 base, with 10 bases spanning the gap. Here the CDR3 reads CSVGPGGNTEAFF. In DNA form, the CDR3 reads TGCAGCGTTGGCCCTGGGGGGAACACTGAAGCTTTCTTT.

With respect to this clonotype: This sequence may be a read error, since a much larger clone differs from it by one base. This sequence joins TRBV6-1 and TRBJ2-5, with D possibly TRBD2 on 5 matching bases. The CDR3 length is 12 residues. Per the germline V gene, CDR1 is MNHNS and CDR2 is SASEGT. CDR3 in DNA: TGTGCCAGCAGTGGGGTTAGGGAGACCCTGTACTTC. It specifies CASSGVRETLYF.

This clonotype has only one observation. No conserved phenylalanine or tryptophan is present at the end of the CDR3, so a read error is the likely explanation. Here the CDR3 DNA reads TGTACCAGCAGTCCCCCCCGCGGGAGTTTGGCCGGGGAGCTGTTTCTT. Translating gives CTSSPPRGSLAGELFL. The chain carries TRBV6-5 and TRBJ2-2, with 7 bases lining up with TRBD2. Germline V CDR1 and CDR2: MNHEY, SVGAGI. There are 16 residues in the CDR3.

This clonotype turned up a few times. The V call is TRBV14, the J call TRBJ1-1; D not certain. Germline CDR1 SGHDN, CDR2 FVKESK. The CDR3 consists of 18 residues. Trimming left V 0 bases short and J 0 bases short, with 17 bases between. The CDR3 here is CASSQDLLGNPMNTEAFF. The CDR3 DNA reads as TGTGCCAGCAGCCAAGATTTGTTGGGGAACCCAATGAACACTGAAGCTTTCTTT.

The chain employs TRBV6-1 and TRBJ2-2; no clear D. Germline CDR1 MNHNS, CDR2 SASEGT. The CDR3 contains 15 residues. Trimming removed 7 bases from V and 1 base from J, with 13 bases in between. CDR3 residues: CASTAWHMNTGELFF. CDR3 DNA sequence: TGTGCCAGCACCGCTTGGCATATGAACACCGGGGAGCTGTTTTTT.

This rearrangement joins TRBV28 to TRBJ2-7; 9 bases are a match to TRBD1. The CDR3 is 15 amino acids. Germline V gene sequence: CDR1 MDHEN, CDR2 SYDVKM. V shed 4 bases, J shed 5 bases, and the junction held 9 bases outside the gene matches. The CDR3 DNA reads TGTGCCAGCAGTTCTTTGGGGACAGGGTTCGACGAGCAGTACTTC. As protein: CASSSLGTGFDEQYF.

This clonotype was picked up many times. V usage is TRBV11-2 and J usage is TRBJ1-5; D is uncertain. The ends were cut back, 0 bases at V and 6 bases at J, with 9 bases in the middle. The germline CDR1 and CDR2 sequences are SGHAT and FQNNGV. This CDR3 is 14 amino acids long. CDR3 coding DNA: TGTGCCAGCAGCTTAGAAGGGTTCACTCAGCCCCAGCATTTT. Encoded protein: CASSLEGFTQPQHF. The complete variable domain, with remaining parts taken from reference TRBV11-2 and TRBJ1-5, reads EAGVAQSPRYKIIEKRQSVAFWCNPISGHATLYWYQQILGQGPKLLIQFQNNGVVDDSQLPKDRFSAERLKGVDSTLKIQPAKLEDSAVYLCASSLEGFTQPQHFGDGTRLSIL.

A few counts support this clonotype. Being one base from a much bigger clone, this may be a read error. The chain uses TRBV12-3 or TRBV12-4 and TRBJ1-5; weak D call: TRBD1 (5 bases). The CDR3 runs to 15 residues. The CDR3 sequence is CASSLTREGNQPHHF. The CDR3 nucleotides read TGTGCCAGCAGTTTAACCAGGGAGGGCAATCAGCCCCATCATTTT.

This sequence joins TRBV2 and TRBJ2-4, with D possibly being TRBD1 (6 bases). Germline CDR1 SNHLY, CDR2 FYNNEI. The CDR3 spans 13 residues. Trimming left V 6 bases short and J 7 bases short, with 13 bases between. CDR3 DNA sequence: TGTGCCAGCAGCGAACAGGGAATGAACATTCAGTACTTC. This codes for CASSEQGMNIQYF.

As for this clonotype: With a much larger clone just one base away, this may be a read error. The CDR3 region has the DNA TGTGCCATCAATGAGGGGGGTTTAACCTACAATGAGCAGTTCTTC. Translation gives CAINEGGLTYNEQFF. J is TRBJ2-1 and V is TRBV10-3; D could derive from TRBD1 or TRBD2 (6 bases each). The germline gives CDR1 ENHRY, CDR2 SYGVKD. The length of the CDR3 is 15 residues.

On this clonotype itself: Its ends do not fully match the called genes, so a read error is possible. This chain connects TRBV10-3 to TRBJ2-1, with D tentatively TRBD1 (5 bases). The CDR3 totals 15 residues. Germline CDR1 is ENHRY and CDR2 is SYGVKD. The CDR3 DNA is TGTGCCATCAGTTCTTCCAGGGATTTGTACATTGAGCAGTTCTTC. Amino acid sequence: CAISSSRDLYIEQFF.

In this sample, this clonotype turned up a few times. The rearrangement joins TRBV7-8 to TRBJ2-5; D is undetermined. Germline V gives CDR1 SGHVS, CDR2 FQNEAQ. Trimming stripped 5 bases from V and 1 base from J, with 14 bases between. CDR3 length: 15 residues. The CDR3 coding sequence is TGTGCCAGCAGCCCCCAGGACGGGCTCCAAGAGACCCAGTACTTC. Its protein product is CASSPQDGLQETQYF.

This chain links TRBV11-2 with TRBJ2-5; D not certain. The CDR3 extends over 17 amino acids. The V gene's germline CDR1 is SGHAT and CDR2 FQNNGV. The V end lost 7 bases, the J end lost 6 bases, and 27 bases lay between the germline ends. CDR3 sequence reads: CASKTTGSGAGMQTQYF. The CDR3 DNA sequence: TGTGCCAGCAAAACCACCGGGTCGGGCGCCGGAATGCAGACCCAGTACTTC.

As to this clonotype: One end of the junction does not line up with germline, which may come from a read error. This sequence joins TRBV11-2 and TRBJ2-7; D not certain. There are 16 residues in the CDR3. Germline V gene data show CDR1 as SGHAT and CDR2 as FQNNGV. As DNA, the CDR3 is TGTGCCAGCAGTTCCTCTTTCGAGGAGATTTTCTACAAGCAGTACTTC. Its translation is CASSSSFEEIFYKQYF.

On this clonotype itself: The CDR3 carries no conserved terminal phenylalanine or tryptophan, so it likely arises from a read error. The chain uses TRBV11-1 and TRBJ1-1; no clear D gene. V lost 0 bases to trimming and J lost 1 base, with 9 bases between them. CDR1 SGHAT and CDR2 FQDESV come from the germline V gene (reference sequence). This CDR3 contains 15 residues. CDR3 protein: CASSLAADPNTEAFY. In DNA, the CDR3 is TGTGCCAGCAGCTTAGCGGCGGACCCGAACACTGAAGCTTTCTAT.

This clonotype was counted a few times. V is TRBV5-1 and J is TRBJ1-1; 10 nucleotides align to TRBD1. Germline values: CDR1 SGHRS, CDR2 YFSETQ. V trimming: 6 bases; J trimming: 5 bases; junction bases outside the gene matches: 7. This CDR3 has 14 residues. The CDR3: CASKPGTGVTEAFF. CDR3 nucleotide sequence: TGCGCCAGCAAACCCGGGACAGGGGTTACTGAAGCTTTCTTT.

Remarks on this clonotype: A read error may produce the germline difference seen at one junction end. V and J are TRBV11-1 and TRBJ2-3; possible D gene TRBD1, 5 bases. This CDR3 is built from 15 residues. CDR1 and CDR2 from the germline V gene are SGHAT and FQDESV (reference sequence). The CDR3 DNA sequence: TGTGCCAGCAGTTTGGATACCCAGCTGACAGATACACAGTATTTT. This encodes CASSLDTQLTDTQYF.

This clonotype was found many times. The chain joins TRBV6-2 or TRBV6-3 to TRBJ2-7; 8 bases are shared with TRBD2. In germline, CDR1 is MNHEY, CDR2 SVGEGT. The CDR3 runs to 14 residues. V lost 2 bases to trimming and J lost 1 base; unmatched junction nucleotides: 1. DNA for the CDR3: TGTGCCAGCAGTTACACGGGAGGGTCCTACGAGCAGTACTTC. Its protein is CASSYTGGSYEQYF.

The chain combines TRBV11-2 with TRBJ2-1; 8 bases agree with TRBD2. This CDR3 region has 14 residues. The J segment lost 5 bases and the V segment lost 7 bases, leaving 7 bases of the junction unmatched. From germline, CDR1 is SGHAT and CDR2 FQNNGV. The chain's CDR3 is CASNPGGVDNEQFF. The CDR3 nucleotides read TGTGCCAGCAACCCCGGGGGGGTAGACAATGAGCAGTTCTTC.

Worth noting for this clonotype: An end of the junction does not agree with germline; a read error may underlie this. The gene calls are TRBV7-8 and TRBJ2-7, with a tentative D call TRBD2 (6 bases). CDR3 length: 15 amino acids. The germline CDR1 and CDR2 sequences are SGHVS and FQNEAQ. The CDR3 DNA follows: TGTGCCAGCAGCTTAAAGGGAGGCAACTCCTACGAACAGTACTTC. It yields the protein CASSLKGGNSYEQYF.